One and the same sample provided the 18 T cell receptor beta chains below, sequenced in a study of cytomegalovirus exposure and HLA in healthy donors. PCR employed 60 Vbeta and 13 Jbeta primers. The data were produced by immunoSEQ multiplex PCR, yet TCRdb's version contains in-frame clones alone and is incomplete. The table has over 150,000 clones, over 80% seen once. The sequenced sample consisted of PBMCs. These receptors were obtained from a male donor in good health and CMV-seronegative.

The chain couples TRBV6-5 to TRBJ2-3, with TRBD1 as a possible D gene (5 bases). The germline CDR1 and CDR2 sequences are MNHEY and SVGAGI. This CDR3 spans 15 amino acids. V was trimmed by 0 bases and J by 5 bases, leaving 12 bases between them. The CDR3 here is CASSYSGLVGDTQYF. In DNA, the CDR3 is TGTGCCAGCAGTTACTCGGGGCTAGTCGGAGATACGCAGTATTTT.

The V call is TRBV10-2, the J call TRBJ2-7; the D gene is possibly TRBD1 (5 bases). CDR1 is WSHSY, CDR2 SAAADI, per germline. The CDR3 length is 12 residues. Trimming took off 2 bases at V and 5 bases at J, with 7 bases between the two ends. In DNA, the CDR3 is TGCGCCAGCAGTGAGCAGGGTCACGAGCAGTACTTC. Translating it yields CASSEQGHEQYF.

This rearrangement joins TRBV30 to TRBJ1-1; possibly TRBD1 for D (6 bases). Per the germline V gene, CDR1 is GTSNPN and CDR2 is SVGIG (reference sequence). The CDR3 spans 12 residues. Trimming stripped 1 base from V and 7 bases from J, with 10 bases between. The CDR3 loop is CAWSAQGSEAFF. In nucleotides, the CDR3 is TGTGCCTGGAGTGCCCAGGGGAGTGAAGCTTTCTTT.

The chain is built from TRBV5-4 and TRBJ2-7; 7 nucleotides agree with TRBD2. The V and J ends lost 2 bases and 2 bases, in that order; junction bases with no gene match: 4. This CDR3 contains 14 residues. The germline gives CDR1 SGHNT, CDR2 YYREEE (reference sequence). The CDR3: CASSLRGTTYEQYF. CDR3 nucleotides: TGTGCCAGCAGCTTACGGGGGACTACCTACGAGCAGTACTTC.

The chain couples TRBV6-6 to TRBJ1-5, with a weak D call TRBD1 (6 bases). The ends were cut back, 2 bases at V and 7 bases at J, with 6 bases in the middle. This CDR3 has 12 amino acids. Per the germline V gene, CDR1 is MNHNY and CDR2 is SVGAGI (reference sequence). The CDR3 loop reads CASSYQGQPQHF. In DNA form, the CDR3 reads TGTGCCAGCAGTTACCAGGGGCAGCCCCAGCATTTT.

This clone was picked up one time. This chain uses TRBV7-2 with TRBJ1-5, with unresolved D. This CDR3 is 15 amino acids long. Trimming removed 0 bases from V and 4 bases from J, with 10 bases in between. Per germline, CDR1 SGHTA and CDR2 FQGNSA. DNA of the CDR3: TGTGCCAGCAGCTTAGCGAACAGCTTTAATCAGCCCCAGCATTTT. It translates to CASSLANSFNQPQHF.

The chain joins TRBV6-5 to TRBJ1-5, with a weak D call TRBD1 (6 bases). Trimming removed 6 bases from V and 7 bases from J, with 13 bases in between. This CDR3 spans 13 amino acids. CDR1 MNHEY and CDR2 SVGAGI come from the germline V gene. The CDR3 loop is CASSRGPGQPQHF. The CDR3 coding sequence is TGTGCCAGCAGCAGGGGCCCAGGGCAGCCCCAGCATTTT.

CDR3 DNA sequence: TGTGCCATCAGTGAGTCGACCGACTTCACAGATACGCAGTATTTT. Translating gives CAISESTDFTDTQYF. The rearrangement joins TRBV10-3 to TRBJ2-3; D remains unclear. With 0 bases removed from V and 2 bases from J, the gap between germline ends came to 9 bases. The V gene's germline CDR1 is ENHRY and CDR2 SYGVKD. The CDR3 runs 15 residues.

This chain connects TRBV18 to TRBJ2-2, with D possibly being TRBD2 (6 bases). Per the germline V gene, CDR1 is KGHSH and CDR2 is LQKENI. The CDR3 sequence is 15 residues long. The germline V and J ends were trimmed by 2 bases and 3 bases, with 10 bases remaining between them. The CDR3: CASSPTGVDTGELFF. In nucleotides, the CDR3 is TGTGCCAGCTCACCAACGGGGGTCGACACCGGGGAGCTGTTTTTT. Together with reference TRBV18 and TRBJ2-2, the CDR3 gives the full variable domain: NAGVMQNPRHLVRRRGQEARLRCSPMKGHSHVYWYRQLPEEGLKFMVYLQKENIIDESGMPKERFSAEFPKEGPSILRIQQVVRGDSAAYFCASSPTGVDTGELFFGEGSRLTVL.

The chain carries TRBV30 and TRBJ2-7, with 9 positions matching TRBD1. Trimming at V came to 3 bases and at J to 2 bases, leaving 8 bases not matched to a gene. Germline CDR1 is GTSNPN and CDR2 is SVGIG (reference sequence). The CDR3 is 15 residues long. CDR3 nucleotides: TGTGCCTGGAGCCGTTCCGGGACAGGGACCTACGAGCAGTACTTC. As protein: CAWSRSGTGTYEQYF.

The chain has TRBV18 and TRBJ1-2, with 9 bases aligning to TRBD1. The ends lost 2 bases at V and 7 bases at J; junction bases unmatched: 8. This CDR3 has 15 residues. Germline loops: CDR1 KGHSH, CDR2 LQKENI. The DNA for the CDR3 is TGTGCCAGCTCACCAAGACAGGGGGATATAGGTGGCTACACCTTC. It translates to CASSPRQGDIGGYTF.

The chain carries TRBV5-1 and TRBJ2-5, with TRBD1 matching over 8 bases. Per germline, CDR1 SGHRS and CDR2 YFSETQ. This CDR3 region has 15 residues. Trimming at V came to 4 bases and at J to 4 bases, leaving 9 bases not matched to a gene. Here the CDR3 DNA reads TGCGCCAGCAGCCGGACTACAGGGGGTCGAGAGACCCAGTACTTC. Its translation is CASSRTTGGRETQYF.

This sequence joins TRBV18 and TRBJ2-1; no definite D call. Germline V gene sequence: CDR1 KGHSH, CDR2 LQKENI. The CDR3 runs 12 residues. Trimming removed 6 bases at V and 6 bases at J, with 9 bases between. This chain's CDR3 is CASSVAGNEQFF. CDR3 nucleotides: TGTGCCAGCTCGGTAGCTGGCAATGAGCAGTTCTTC.

This chain joins TRBV29-1 and TRBJ2-5; D is ambiguous. The last part of the DNA fits TRBJ2-7 better; the J call may be wrong. The CDR3 runs 11 residues. Germline CDR1 and CDR2: SQVTM and ANQGSEA. This CDR3 is CSVNTAYEQYF. In DNA form, the CDR3 reads TGCAGCGTTAATACAGCCTACGAGCAGTACTTC.

As to this clone: Other DNA sequences from this sample encode an identical CDR3 as well. The chain carries TRBV6-1 and TRBJ2-1; TRBD1 is a possible D gene (6 bases). The V end was cut by 2 bases, the J end by 4 bases, with 12 bases between. The CDR3 has 15 amino acids. Per germline, CDR1 MNHNS and CDR2 SASEGT. The CDR3 DNA sequence: TGTGCCAGCAGTGAAATCAGGGGCGGGTACAATGAGCAGTTCTTC. It translates to CASSEIRGGYNEQFF.

The chain joins TRBV15 to TRBJ1-2; the D is unclear. Germline lookup yields CDR1 LNHNV and CDR2 YYDKDF (reference sequence). V dropped 1 base and J dropped 3 bases, with 24 bases sitting between them. This CDR3 has 19 amino acids. CDR3 sequence (DNA): TGTGCCACCAGCAGAGGGGAGCCCTCCAGTCGCGTTGGGGACTATGGCTACACCTTC. Translation gives CATSRGEPSSRVGDYGYTF.

The chain links TRBV6-5 to TRBJ1-5; no reliable D call. Per germline, CDR1 MNHEY and CDR2 SVGAGI. The CDR3 consists of 14 residues. V gave up 4 bases and J gave up 2 bases, with 9 bases separating them. The CDR3 region has the DNA TGTGCCAGCAGTTTAAGTCGGGGCAATCAGCCCCAGCATTTT. Translation gives CASSLSRGNQPQHF.

This chain joins TRBV5-6 and TRBJ2-1; possible D gene TRBD2, 5 bases. Trimming left V 2 bases short and J 1 base short, with 7 bases between. Germline assignment: CDR1 SGHDT and CDR2 YYEEEE. The CDR3 has 14 amino acids. The CDR3 DNA reads as TGTGCCAGCAGCTTACGGGGATCCTACAATGAGCAGTTCTTC. Translation gives CASSLRGSYNEQFF. The complete variable domain, with remaining parts taken from reference TRBV5-6 and TRBJ2-1, reads DAGVTQSPTHLIKTRGQQVTLRCSPKSGHDTVSWYQQALGQGPQFIFQYYEEEERQRGNFPDRFSGHQFPNYSSELNVNALLLGDSALYLCASSLRGSYNEQFFGPGTRLTVL.